The 30 T cell receptor beta chains given below trace back to one sample, sequenced in a study of Graves' ophthalmopathy and Graves' hyperthyroidism. The authors amplified TCR beta CDR3 regions from RNA transcripts. Investigators did first-round RT-PCR with HTBI primers, then second-round multiplex PCR. TCRdb fed the multiplex PCR reads into MiXCR, producing one record per CDR3 protein. The data show over a million distinct CDR3 sequences, about two fifths seen once. Sequencing was carried out using peripheral blood or thyroid tissue (not recorded which). These receptors all stem from an adult man with Graves' hyperthyroidism.

Comments on this clonotype: Given a much more abundant clone one base away, this may be a read error. V is TRBV20-1 and J is TRBJ1-5; D is perhaps TRBD1 (5 bases). CDR1 and CDR2 (germline): DFQATT, SNEGSKA (reference sequence). The CDR3 loop spans 16 amino acids. The V and J ends lost 2 bases and 0 bases respectively, with 14 bases between them. CDR3 sequence reads: CSARSPSGNSNQPQHF. The CDR3 DNA sequence: TGCAGTGCTAGATCCCCATCAGGGAATAGCAATCAGCCCCAGCATTTT.

This clonotype was counted ten times or more. The V gene is TRBV29-1, the J gene TRBJ2-5; D gene ambiguous. The V end was cut by 3 bases, the J end by 4 bases, with 12 bases between. CDR3 length equals 13 residues. Germline V lookup: CDR1 SQVTM, CDR2 ANQGSEA. This chain's CDR3 is CSVESWKGETQYF. The CDR3 DNA reads TGCAGCGTTGAGAGTTGGAAGGGAGAGACCCAGTACTTC.

The table lists this clonotype with many counts. The CDR3 sequence is CASSVGLAGVSNTGELFF. As DNA, the CDR3 is TGTGCCAGCAGTGTTGGACTAGCGGGGGTTTCGAACACCGGGGAGCTGTTTTTT. The chain recombines TRBV2 with TRBJ2-2, with 13 bases fitting TRBD2. Germline V gene data show CDR1 as SNHLY and CDR2 as FYNNEI. V shed 4 bases and J 0 bases; nucleotides not matched to a gene: 5. The CDR3 covers 18 residues.

A note on this clonotype: The CDR3 end shows no conserved phenylalanine or tryptophan, and so a read error is likely. The DNA is left out, because the CDR3 cannot be placed on it with certainty; the CDR3 is given as TCRdb lists it. V and J are TRBV7-8 and TRBJ1-6. The V gene's germline CDR1 is SGHVS and CDR2 FQNEAQ. The CDR3 is 9 residues long, ends included. The CDR3 sequence is CASSFRSFG.

As for this clonotype: Being one base from a much bigger clone, this may be a read error. The CDR3 is CSATRDRGGNQPRHF. Here the CDR3 DNA reads TGCAGTGCTACCCGGGACAGGGGAGGCAATCAGCCCCGGCATTTT. The gene calls are TRBV20-1 and TRBJ1-5; 10 bases align to TRBD1. CDR3 length: 15 residues. The germline V gene has CDR1 DFQATT and CDR2 SNEGSKA (reference sequence).

The V gene is TRBV7-2, the J gene TRBJ2-5; D possibly corresponds to TRBD2 (6 bases). CDR1 is SGHTA, CDR2 FQGNSA, per germline. CDR3 size: 14 residues. Deletions cut 8 bases from V and 5 bases from J, with 18 bases between. The CDR3 spells CASSPMDGGETQYF. The CDR3 DNA is TGTGCCAGCTCACCGATGGATGGGGGGGAGACCCAGTACTTC. Filled out from reference TRBV7-2 and TRBJ2-5, the complete variable domain reads GAGVSQSPSNKVTEKGKDVELRCDPISGHTALYWYRQSLGQGLEFLIYFQGNSAPDKSGLPSDRFSAERTGGSVSTLTIQRTQQEDSAVYLCASSPMDGGETQYFGPGTRLLVL.

V and J are TRBV20-1 and TRBJ1-1, with 10 positions matching TRBD1. The junction had 5 bases not matched to a gene; V was cut back by 3 bases and J by 4 bases. The germline V gene encodes CDR1 DFQATT and CDR2 SNEGSKA (reference sequence). CDR3 length equals 14 residues. CDR3 loop: CSASPGTGATEAFF. DNA for the CDR3: TGCAGTGCTAGCCCCGGGACAGGGGCCACTGAAGCTTTCTTT.

Many counts were recorded for this clonotype. The genes are TRBV5-1 and TRBJ2-7; D remains unclear. The germline V and J ends were trimmed by 5 bases and 1 base, with 10 bases remaining between them. Germline CDR1 reads SGHRS; CDR2 reads YFSETQ. The CDR3 has 13 amino acids. CDR3 in amino acids: CASSWGGSYEQYF. The CDR3 DNA sequence: TGCGCCAGCAGTTGGGGTGGTTCCTACGAGCAGTACTTC.

At least ten counts were recorded for this clonotype. This chain uses TRBV6-6 with TRBJ2-7; tentative D call: TRBD2 (6 bases). CDR3 size: 12 residues. Trimming pared 5 bases from V and 3 bases from J, leaving 8 bases between. In germline, CDR1 is MNHNY, CDR2 SVGAGI (reference sequence). The chain's CDR3 is CASSEGLYEQYF. The DNA of the CDR3 is TGTGCCAGCAGTGAGGGACTCTACGAGCAGTACTTC.

A word on this clonotype: The junction and the germline gene differ at one end; a read error may be behind it. The chain combines TRBV4-1 with TRBJ1-2; D is unclear. There are 16 residues in the CDR3. Germline-derived CDR1 and CDR2 are MGHRA and YSYEKL. The CDR3 here is CTSSQELRQTAYGYTF. CDR3 nucleotides: TGCACCAGCAGCCAAGAATTGAGGCAGACCGCCTATGGCTACACCTTC.

V is TRBV2 and J is TRBJ2-2; 10 positions match TRBD2. The germline CDR1 and CDR2 sequences are SNHLY and FYNNEI. The CDR3 has 16 residues. Trimming removed 7 bases from V and 0 bases from J; junction bases left unmatched: 5. The CDR3 is CASMLAGATNTGELFF. CDR3 sequence (DNA): TGTGCCAGCATGCTAGCGGGGGCCACGAACACCGGGGAGCTGTTTTTT.

Turning to this clonotype: This may be a read error, as it is one base from a much larger clone. As DNA, the CDR3 is TGTGCCAGCAGCGCTCGACTCACCGGGGAGCTGTTTTTT. This encodes CASSARLTGELFF. The V gene is TRBV7-9, the J gene TRBJ2-2, with unresolved D. The ends were cut back, 5 bases at V and 4 bases at J, with 8 bases in the middle. Germline V gene lookup returns CDR1 SEHNR and CDR2 FQNEAQ (reference sequence). CDR3 size: 13 residues.

This clonotype was detected many times. The chain recombines TRBV10-1 with TRBJ2-2; TRBD1 agrees at 7 bases. The CDR3 runs to 15 residues. The V gene's germline CDR1 is WNHNN and CDR2 SYGVQD (reference sequence). Germline trimming cut 3 bases from V and 1 base from J; bases unmatched to any gene: 2. CDR3 sequence (DNA): TGCGCCAGCAGTGAACGGACAGGGAACACCGGGGAGCTGTTTTTT. It codes for CASSERTGNTGELFF.

In its sample, this clonotype was seen many times. The chain uses TRBV3-1 and TRBJ2-6; D is undetermined. V lost 1 base and J 1 base, leaving 5 bases between the germline ends. Germline CDR1 LGHDT, CDR2 YNNKEL (reference sequence). CDR3 length: 15 residues. The DNA for the CDR3 is TGTGCCAGCAGCCAAGCACTGTCTGGGGCCAACGTCCTGACTTTC. It specifies CASSQALSGANVLTF.

The table lists this clonotype with many counts. This chain links TRBV5-8 with TRBJ1-5; D unresolved. Per germline, CDR1 SGHTS and CDR2 YDEGEE. Trimming removed 0 bases at V and 7 bases at J, with 11 bases between. The CDR3 extends over 14 amino acids. The CDR3 protein is CASSLAGNGQPQHF. The CDR3 DNA sequence: TGTGCCAGCAGCTTGGCCGGTAACGGGCAGCCCCAGCATTTT.

This clonotype was detected many times. This sequence joins TRBV29-1 and TRBJ2-2; the match to TRBD1 covers 9 bases. In germline, CDR1 is SQVTM, CDR2 ANQGSEA. This CDR3 is built from 13 residues. Germline trimming cut 5 bases from V and 7 bases from J; bases unmatched to any gene: 5. The CDR3, as DNA: TGCAGCGTTTCACAGGGGGCGGTCGGGGAGCTGTTTTTT. Translated: CSVSQGAVGELFF.

This clonotype turned up a few times. This rearrangement joins TRBV4-1 to TRBJ1-1; D not certain. V dropped 0 bases and J dropped 1 base, with 12 bases sitting between them. Germline values: CDR1 MGHRA, CDR2 YSYEKL. This CDR3 is 16 amino acids long. The CDR3: CASSQDRLAANTEAFF. CDR3 DNA: TGCGCCAGCAGCCAAGATCGGCTGGCGGCGAACACTGAAGCTTTCTTT.

This clonotype has at least ten counts. V usage is TRBV14 and J usage is TRBJ2-7; D is uncertain. The CDR3 extends over 12 amino acids. Trimming removed 1 base from V and 6 bases from J, with 7 bases in between. Looked up from germline, CDR1 is SGHDN and CDR2 is FVKESK. The CDR3 DNA reads TGTGCCAGCAGCCAAGGGGTTGTCGAGCAGTACTTC. Amino acids: CASSQGVVEQYF. Based on the CDR3 plus reference TRBV14 and TRBJ2-7, the full variable domain is EAGVTQFPSHSVIEKGQTVTLRCDPISGHDNLYWYRRVMGKEIKFLLHFVKESKQDESGMPNNRFLAERTGGTYSTLKVQPAELEDSGVYFCASSQGVVEQYFGPGTRLTVT.

Turning to this clonotype: With a much larger clone just one base away, this may be a read error. The chain uses TRBV6-2 or TRBV6-3 and TRBJ2-5, with 7 positions matching TRBD1. The junction had 8 bases not matched to a gene; V was cut back by 5 bases and J by 5 bases. The CDR3 runs to 14 residues. Germline V gene data show CDR1 as MNHEY and CDR2 as SVGEGT. The CDR3 sequence is CASSPLGGVETQYF. In DNA, the CDR3 is TGTGCCAGCAGTCCGTTAGGGGGCGTGGAGACCCAGTACTTC.

The V and J genes are TRBV9 and TRBJ1-1, with TRBD1 matching over 9 bases. Germline V CDR1 and CDR2: SGDLS, YYNGEE. The V segment lost 3 bases and the J segment 3 bases; nucleotides outside the gene matches: 9. The CDR3 has 16 amino acids. As DNA, the CDR3 is TGTGCCAGCAGCGGGCCGGGACAGGGAACCCACACTGAAGCTTTCTTT. Translating gives CASSGPGQGTHTEAFF.

J is TRBJ2-2 and V is TRBV5-1, with a weak D call TRBD1 (6 bases). The CDR3 is 14 amino acids. V was clipped by 3 bases and J by 6 bases, with 12 bases between them. Germline lookup yields CDR1 SGHRS and CDR2 YFSETQ. The CDR3 region is CASSSTGGPGELFF. CDR3 bases: TGCGCCAGCAGCTCGACAGGCGGCCCCGGGGAGCTGTTTTTT.

The chain couples TRBV28 to TRBJ1-3; possible D gene TRBD1, 5 bases. V was cut by 7 bases and J by 1 base, with 17 bases left in between. Per the germline V gene, CDR1 is MDHEN and CDR2 is SYDVKM. This CDR3 spans 16 amino acids. This CDR3 is CASNPNPGTSGNTIYF. CDR3 DNA sequence: TGTGCCAGCAACCCCAACCCGGGGACTTCTGGAAACACCATATATTTT. Together with reference TRBV28 and TRBJ1-3, the CDR3 gives the full variable domain: DVKVTQSSRYLVKRTGEKVFLECVQDMDHENMFWYRQDPGLGLRLIYFSYDVKMKEKGDIPEGYSVSREKKERFSLILESASTNQTSMYLCASNPNPGTSGNTIYFGEGSWLTVV.

The chain has TRBV4-3 and TRBJ2-7; 9 nucleotides line up with TRBD1. Per the germline V gene, CDR1 is LGHNA and CDR2 is YSLEER. J lost 2 bases, V lost 0 bases, and 8 bases had no gene match. The length of the CDR3 is 17 residues. Here the CDR3 reads CASSQDLPGQGPYEQYF. The DNA for the CDR3 is TGCGCCAGCAGCCAAGATCTCCCGGGACAGGGACCCTACGAGCAGTACTTC.

Ten or more counts support this clonotype. V is TRBV11-1 and J is TRBJ1-1; D is unclear. Germline values: CDR1 SGHAT, CDR2 FQDESV (reference sequence). The CDR3 length is 15 residues. V lost 4 bases and J lost 3, with 15 bases in between. The CDR3 DNA is TGTGCCAGCAGCTCTTTCCGAGAGGGTGACACTGAAGCTTTCTTT. Its protein product is CASSSFREGDTEAFF.

For this clonotype: This may stem from a read error, because a much larger clone lies one nucleotide away. The CDR3 spells CAGSLEVGAWETQYF. In DNA form, the CDR3 reads TGTGCCGGCAGCTTAGAAGTGGGGGCATGGGAGACCCAGTACTTC. The chain combines TRBV7-2 with TRBJ2-5; tentative D call: TRBD1 (6 bases). The CDR3 is 15 residues long. Per germline, CDR1 SGHTA and CDR2 FQGNSA.

This chain uses TRBV5-1 with TRBJ2-2, with D possibly being TRBD1 or TRBD2 (5 bases each). CDR1 and CDR2 (germline): SGHRS, YFSETQ. The CDR3 length is 11 residues. V shed 4 bases and J shed 10 bases, with 8 bases lying between them. The CDR3 region has the DNA TGCGCCAGCAGCCTAGGGACGGAGCTGTTTTTT. Residues: CASSLGTELFF.

In regard to this clonotype: One junction end does not reproduce the germline sequence, and a read error may be involved. The chain couples TRBV10-3 to TRBJ2-7, with D possibly being TRBD2 (5 bases). Germline-derived CDR1 and CDR2 are ENHRY and SYGVKD. The length of the CDR3 is 17 residues. This chain's CDR3 is CASSYSASRSVIWEQYF. The CDR3 bases are TGTGCCAGCAGTTACTCGGCTAGCAGAAGCGTCATATGGGAGCAGTACTTC.

About this clonotype itself: A clone one base away is much larger, so this may be a read error. The chain is built from TRBV12-3 or TRBV12-4 and TRBJ1-2; D unresolved. The CDR3 consists of 13 residues. The CDR3 loop reads CASSFLGSYSYTF. CDR3 nucleotide sequence: TGTGCCAGCAGTTTTTTGGGGAGCTATAGCTACACCTTC.

The chain is built from TRBV9 and TRBJ2-3; 9 bases are a match to TRBD2. V trimming: 0 bases; J trimming: 4 bases; junction bases outside the gene matches: 18. The CDR3 has 20 residues. Germline values: CDR1 SGDLS, CDR2 YYNGEE. The CDR3 nucleotides read TGTGCCAGCAGCGTAGTGGGAGCGGGGGGACCCGATCTCAACCCAGATACGCAGTATTTT. It translates to CASSVVGAGGPDLNPDTQYF. The full variable domain, in which reference TRBV9 and TRBJ2-3 provide the parts outside the CDR3, is DSGVTQTPKHLITATGQRVTLRCSPRSGDLSVYWYQQSLDQGLQFLIQYYNGEERAKGNILERFSAQQFPDLHSELNLSSLELGDSALYFCASSVVGAGGPDLNPDTQYFGPGTRLTVL.

V gene TRBV7-8 combines with J gene TRBJ2-7, with 9 bases aligning to TRBD1. CDR3 length: 15 amino acids. Germline CDR1 reads SGHVS; CDR2 reads FQNEAQ. J was trimmed by 3 bases and V by 6 bases; bases with no gene match: 9. The CDR3 spells CASRSGTGSDYEQYF. The CDR3 bases are TGTGCCAGCAGGTCTGGGACAGGGTCAGACTACGAGCAGTACTTC.